The 22 T cell receptor beta chains listed next were all sequenced from one sample in a study of cytomegalovirus exposure and HLA in healthy donors. Repertoires were generated with immunoSEQ multiplex PCR, while TCRdb's copy carries only in-frame clones and drops some. There are under 200,000 clones in the sample; under 90% occur only once, and over 4% lies in the top ten. Sequencing was performed on PBMCs. These receptors were collected from a man younger than 35 in good health and CMV-seropositive.

The chain couples TRBV9 to TRBJ2-3, with 7 bases fitting TRBD2. This CDR3 has 14 amino acids. Per the germline V gene, CDR1 is SGDLS and CDR2 is YYNGEE. V was pared by 3 bases and J by 6 bases, with 7 bases of the junction left unmatched. CDR3 amino acids: CASSASGGRDTQYF. Here the CDR3 DNA reads TGTGCCAGCAGCGCTAGCGGAGGACGGGATACGCAGTATTTT.

V and J are TRBV11-3 and TRBJ1-1; D call uncertain. V dropped 3 bases and J dropped 1 base, with 9 bases sitting between them. Germline lookup yields CDR1 SGHNT and CDR2 YENEEA. The CDR3 sequence is 14 residues long. The CDR3 DNA sequence: TGTGCCAGCAGCTTCCTCCTCCGGAACACTGAAGCTTTCTTT. Protein sequence: CASSFLLRNTEAFF.

CDR3 in amino acids: CASSPLARVYSNQPQHF. The CDR3 DNA follows: TGTGCCAGTAGTCCCCTCGCCCGAGTCTATAGCAATCAGCCCCAGCATTTT. This chain links TRBV19 with TRBJ1-5; no definite D call. Germline lookup yields CDR1 LNHDA and CDR2 SQIVND (reference sequence). V was clipped by 5 bases and J by 0 bases, with 17 bases between them. The CDR3 has 17 residues. The entire variable domain, with the rest obtained from reference TRBV19 and TRBJ1-5, is as follows: DGGITQSPKYLFRKEGQNVTLSCEQNLNHDAMYWYRQDPGQGLRLIYYSQIVNDFQKGDIAEGYSVSREKKESFPLTVTSAQKNPTAFYLCASSPLARVYSNQPQHFGDGTRLSIL.

V and J are TRBV7-9 and TRBJ2-7; D might be TRBD1 (9 bases). Germline assignment: CDR1 SEHNR and CDR2 FQNEAQ (reference sequence). Trimming took 5 bases from V and 1 from J, leaving 21 bases between them. CDR3 length equals 17 residues. The CDR3 reads CASSPDRGGGRSYEQYF. DNA of the CDR3: TGTGCCAGCAGCCCGGACAGGGGTGGCGGGAGGTCCTACGAGCAGTACTTC.

This clone showed up just once. This rearrangement joins TRBV19 to TRBJ2-2; possibly TRBD2 for D (6 bases). The germline gives CDR1 LNHDA, CDR2 SQIVND (reference sequence). The CDR3 covers 14 residues. Between the trimmed V and J ends, which lost 4 bases and 7 bases, there was a span of 13 bases. CDR3 sequence: CASSTGGVGGELFF. DNA of the CDR3: TGTGCCAGTAGTACCGGAGGGGTCGGCGGGGAGCTGTTTTTT.

The genes are TRBV5-4 and TRBJ1-3; 8 nucleotides match TRBD1. J gave up 0 bases and V 0 bases, and 5 bases lay outside the gene matches. This CDR3 is built from 17 residues. Germline V CDR1 and CDR2: SGHNT, YYREEE (reference sequence). CDR3 sequence: CASSLAGGLPSGNTIYF. The CDR3 bases are TGTGCCAGCAGCTTGGCAGGGGGCCTTCCCTCTGGAAACACCATATATTTT.

This chain connects TRBV2 to TRBJ2-3, with 8 bases fitting TRBD2. Per the germline V gene, CDR1 is SNHLY and CDR2 is FYNNEI. The V gene end was trimmed by 3 bases and the J gene end by 0 bases; junction bases not matched to a gene: 8. The CDR3 totals 17 residues. This CDR3 is CASSDSSTSVSTDTQYF. CDR3 coding DNA: TGTGCCAGCAGTGATTCCTCGACTAGCGTGAGCACAGATACGCAGTATTTT.

This clone was found once. The chain combines TRBV7-9 with TRBJ2-5; D is unresolved. The CDR3 contains 12 residues. The germline CDR1 and CDR2 sequences are SEHNR and FQNEAQ (reference sequence). V shed 7 bases and J shed 5 bases, with 11 bases lying between them. As DNA, the CDR3 is TGTGCCAGCACCAGGTCTCGGGAGACCCAGTACTTC. It encodes CASTRSRETQYF.

The V and J genes are TRBV2 and TRBJ2-3; unclear D gene. The CDR3 covers 13 residues. Trimming took off 6 bases at V and 0 bases at J, with 7 bases between the two ends. Per the germline V gene, CDR1 is SNHLY and CDR2 is FYNNEI. The CDR3: CASRGKSTDTQYF. In DNA form, the CDR3 reads TGTGCCAGCAGGGGCAAAAGCACAGATACGCAGTATTTT.

The V gene is TRBV6-1, the J gene TRBJ1-5; D is perhaps TRBD1 (5 bases). V lost 7 bases and J 5 bases, leaving 18 bases between the germline ends. The CDR3 extends over 15 amino acids. The V gene's germline CDR1 is MNHNS and CDR2 SASEGT. The CDR3 region is CASTNPNTGDQPQHF. The CDR3 coding sequence is TGTGCCAGCACCAACCCCAATACAGGCGATCAGCCCCAGCATTTT.

This clone was recorded only once. This rearrangement joins TRBV2 to TRBJ1-5; perhaps TRBD1 as D (5 bases). Looked up from germline, CDR1 is SNHLY and CDR2 is FYNNEI. V gave up 0 bases and J gave up 4 bases, with 13 bases separating them. The CDR3 has 16 amino acids. The CDR3 DNA reads as TGTGCCAGCAGTGAAGCAAGGGGCCTCCCGAATCAGCCCCAGCATTTT. Its translation is CASSEARGLPNQPQHF. Full variable domain (remainder filled in from reference TRBV2 and TRBJ1-5): EPEVTQTPSHQVTQMGQEVILRCVPISNHLYFYWYRQILGQKVEFLVSFYNNEISEKSEIFDDQFSVERPDGSNFTLKIRSTKLEDSAMYFCASSEARGLPNQPQHFGDGTRLSIL.

This clone was counted between two and nine times. V gene TRBV7-6 combines with J gene TRBJ2-6; 7 nucleotides match TRBD1. V was clipped by 5 bases and J by 0 bases; unmatched bases: 7. The CDR3 consists of 17 residues. The germline V gene encodes CDR1 SGHVS and CDR2 FNYEAQ. For the CDR3, the DNA is TGTGCCAGCAGCCCCCCGGGACAGATCTCTGGGGCCAACGTCCTGACTTTC. Translating it yields CASSPPGQISGANVLTF.

This sequence joins TRBV28 and TRBJ2-5; D remains unclear. V lost 4 bases and J lost 7, with 13 bases in between. CDR1 is MDHEN and CDR2 is SYDVKM in the germline V gene. The CDR3 runs 13 residues. CDR3 coding DNA: TGTGCCAGCAGTTACCAGGTTGCTGGGACCCAGTACTTC. Its translation is CASSYQVAGTQYF.

V usage is TRBV5-1 and J usage is TRBJ2-7; 12 nucleotides agree with TRBD2. V lost 4 bases to trimming and J lost 5 bases; unmatched junction nucleotides: 7. The germline V gene has CDR1 SGHRS and CDR2 YFSETQ. CDR3 length: 15 amino acids. CDR3 in DNA: TGCGCCAGCAGCAGGCTAGCGGGAGGGGGCCACGAGCAGTACTTC. Translation: CASSRLAGGGHEQYF.

This chain connects TRBV27 to TRBJ1-2; 11 bases map to TRBD1. Germline V gene lookup returns CDR1 MNHEY and CDR2 SMNVEV (reference sequence). V was clipped by 4 bases and J by 1 base; unmatched bases: 14. This CDR3 region has 19 residues. This CDR3 is CASSSPTRTGGKGNYGYTF. The CDR3 region has the DNA TGTGCCAGCAGTTCCCCTACAAGGACAGGGGGCAAGGGTAACTATGGCTACACCTTC.

The V gene is TRBV28, the J gene TRBJ2-5; D remains unclear. Deletions cut 1 base from V and 5 bases from J, with 11 bases between. The V gene's germline CDR1 is MDHEN and CDR2 SYDVKM. The CDR3 is 14 amino acids. The CDR3 region has the DNA TGTGCCAGCAGTTTATTGTTCCAACGGGAGACCCAGTACTTC. Translated: CASSLLFQRETQYF.

This chain uses TRBV7-9 with TRBJ2-7, with 7 positions matching TRBD2. J was trimmed by 3 bases and V by 1 base; bases with no gene match: 6. Germline-derived CDR1 and CDR2 are SEHNR and FQNEAQ (reference sequence). CDR3 size: 15 residues. CDR3 DNA: TGTGCCAGCAGCTTAGTTATAGGGAGGGACTACGAGCAGTACTTC. It specifies CASSLVIGRDYEQYF.

The rearrangement links TRBV7-2 to TRBJ1-4; a possible D gene is TRBD1 (6 bases). The V end lost 1 base, the J end lost 5 bases, and 11 bases lay between the germline ends. The CDR3 has 15 residues. CDR1 and CDR2 from the germline V gene are SGHTA and FQGNSA. CDR3 DNA sequence: TGTGCCAGCAGCTTAGTCGGGGGGGGCAATGAAAAACTGTTTTTT. This sequence encodes CASSLVGGGNEKLFF.

The CDR3 region has the DNA TGTGCCAGCAGCTTAGTCCGGGACTCGTGGCAAGATGGCTACACCTTC. Protein product: CASSLVRDSWQDGYTF. The chain recombines TRBV11-2 with TRBJ1-2, with D perhaps TRBD1 (5 bases). Trimming left V 1 base short and J 6 bases short, with 18 bases between. This CDR3 has 16 amino acids. Germline lookup yields CDR1 SGHAT and CDR2 FQNNGV.

There are a few counts of this clone. The chain is built from TRBV18 and TRBJ2-2; 7 nucleotides agree with TRBD2. Per germline, CDR1 KGHSH and CDR2 LQKENI. The J segment lost 5 bases and the V segment lost 2 bases, leaving 5 bases of the junction unmatched. There are 15 residues in the CDR3. CDR3 residues: CASSPGREITGELFF. The CDR3 bases are TGTGCCAGCTCACCAGGGCGGGAGATTACCGGGGAGCTGTTTTTT.

The genes are TRBV5-4 and TRBJ1-2; D is possibly TRBD1 (5 bases). CDR3 length equals 14 residues. The germline V gene has CDR1 SGHNT and CDR2 YYREEE (reference sequence). With 3 bases removed from V and 8 bases from J, the gap between germline ends came to 17 bases. The DNA for the CDR3 is TGTGCCAGCAGCTCAACTGACAGTGTGGAAGGCTACACCTTC. It specifies CASSSTDSVEGYTF.

The chain uses TRBV19 and TRBJ2-7; 9 bases align to TRBD2. With 4 bases clipped from V and 2 bases from J, the junction kept 3 bases outside the gene matches. CDR3 size: 14 residues. Germline V gene sequence: CDR1 LNHDA, CDR2 SQIVND (reference sequence). The CDR3 region is CASSTSGTPYEQYF. CDR3 DNA sequence: TGTGCCAGTAGTACTAGCGGGACCCCCTACGAGCAGTACTTC.